These T cell receptor beta chains were read from a single sample in a study of graft-versus-host responses after intestinal transplantation. Data came from immunoSEQ multiplex PCR; TCRdb stores just in-frame clones and leaves some out. This table holds over 60,000 clones, roughly 90% found once. The source material was ileum tissue, sampled roughly 54 weeks after transplant. The receptors derive from a human patient who received an intestinal transplant, so some T cells may come from the graft donor. Each CDR3 is given without its conserved first and last residue.

j_call,v_call,cdr3_length,cdr3_aa
TRBJ1-3,TRBV28,15,ASSKGLLLSSGNTIY
TRBJ1-4,TRBV2,12,ASSLLGTNEKLF
TRBJ2-7,TRBV4-1,13,ASSQRTGGAYEQY
TRBJ2-1,TRBV27,14,ASSFQTSGSYNEQF
TRBJ2-7,TRBV14,11,ASSYKTGLRLY
TRBJ2-7,TRBV2,10,ASRGQGYEQY
TRBJ2-5,TRBV23-1,14,ASSQYKTGEVETQY
TRBJ2-5,TRBV2,12,ASRVGLGGETQY
TRBJ2-3,TRBV6-4,14,ASSDSSGGATDTQY
TRBJ2-7,TRBV6-5,13,ASSYRRTGLYEQY
TRBJ2-7,TRBV7-9,14,ASSPRTSGLYYEQY
TRBJ1-5,TRBV7-2,13,ASSLEGYSNQPQH
TRBJ1-1,TRBV5-1,10,ASSLEADEAF
TRBJ2-1,TRBV28,14,ASSLFGTSFDNEQF
TRBJ2-1,TRBV15,21,ATSEDGWGEGPLRRYSYNEQF